This TCR beta chain was identified during a study of shared clonotypes between healthy human individuals. Study-wide context: Plates per donor: three CD4 naive, three CD4 memory, two CD8 naive, one CD8 memory.

Sorted subsets were amplified in replicate PCRs using 200 ng DNA, approximately 30,000 T cell genomes. Libraries were prepared by immunoSEQ multiplex PCR; TCRdb keeps only in-frame clonotypes and omits some of them. Of approximately 340,000 clones in the sample, about 73% were seen once. This clone was detected only once. From germline, CDR1 is SGHAT and CDR2 FQNNGV. CDR3 size: 16 residues. V was clipped by 5 bases and J by 4 bases; unmatched bases: 5. The specimen was memory CD4+ T cells sorted from blood. The subset: CD45RA-negative fraction. This sequence was found in a man aged 25-40 years in good health. V and J are TRBV11-2 and TRBJ1-6, with 10 bases fitting TRBD1. CDR3 region: CASSTRTGGYNSPLHF. As DNA, the CDR3 is TGTGCCAGCAGCACCCGGACAGGGGGATATAATTCACCCCTCCACTTT.